Each of the 4 T cell receptor beta chains below was sequenced from the same sample in a study of cytomegalovirus exposure and HLA in healthy donors. PCR primers comprised 60 Vbeta and 13 Jbeta primers. Measured with immunoSEQ multiplex PCR; TCRdb has only the in-frame clones, and not every one. This sample has fewer than 250,000 clones, with over 80% found just once. The sample taken for sequencing was PBMCs. The source of these receptors is a boy aged 2 to 9 in good health and CMV-seronegative.

The genes are TRBV6-4 and TRBJ2-3; 8 bases agree with TRBD2. CDR3 length: 19 residues. In germline, CDR1 is MRHNA, CDR2 SNTAGT. The V gene end was trimmed by 7 bases and the J gene end by 3 bases; junction bases not matched to a gene: 21. DNA for the CDR3: TGTGCCAGCATCATGTCAGGCGGGAGGCGGCCTGGGGGAACAGATACGCAGTATTTT. Its translation is CASIMSGGRRPGGTDTQYF.

V is TRBV4-2 and J is TRBJ1-2; TRBD1 is a possible D gene (6 bases). From germline, CDR1 is LGHNA and CDR2 YNFKEQ. V shed 2 bases and J shed 4 bases, with 11 bases lying between them. The CDR3 contains 14 residues. The CDR3 loop is CASSQPRDTYGYTF. In DNA, the CDR3 is TGTGCCAGCAGCCAACCCCGGGACACCTATGGCTACACCTTC.

The chain joins TRBV5-1 to TRBJ2-5; 8 bases line up with TRBD1. V lost 5 bases to trimming and J lost 5 bases; unmatched junction nucleotides: 5. CDR3 size: 13 residues. In germline, CDR1 is SGHRS, CDR2 YFSETQ. For the CDR3, the DNA is TGCGCCAGCAGTATGGACAGGGCGGAGACCCAGTACTTC. Encoded protein: CASSMDRAETQYF.

The rearrangement uses TRBV27 and TRBJ2-7; weak D call: TRBD2 (6 bases). CDR1 and CDR2 from the germline V gene are MNHEY and SMNVEV (reference sequence). This CDR3 spans 12 amino acids. Trimming pared 2 bases from V and 6 bases from J, leaving 8 bases between. CDR3 sequence: CASSLGGFEQYF. As DNA, the CDR3 is TGTGCCAGCAGTTTAGGGGGGTTCGAGCAGTACTTC.